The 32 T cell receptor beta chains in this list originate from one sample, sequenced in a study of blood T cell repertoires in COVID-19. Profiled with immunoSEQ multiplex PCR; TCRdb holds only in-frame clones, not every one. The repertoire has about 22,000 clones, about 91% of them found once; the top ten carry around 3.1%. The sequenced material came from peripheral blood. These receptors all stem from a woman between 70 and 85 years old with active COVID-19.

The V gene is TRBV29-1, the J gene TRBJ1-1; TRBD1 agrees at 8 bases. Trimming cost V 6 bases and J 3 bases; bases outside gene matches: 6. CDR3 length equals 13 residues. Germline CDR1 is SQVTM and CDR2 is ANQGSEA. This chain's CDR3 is CSVKQGGDTEAFF. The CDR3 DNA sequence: TGCAGCGTGAAACAGGGGGGAGACACTGAAGCTTTCTTT. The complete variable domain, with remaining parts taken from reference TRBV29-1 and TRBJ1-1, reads SAVISQKPSRDICQRGTSLTIQCQVDSQVTMMFWYRQQPGQSLTLIATANQGSEATYESGFVIDKFPISRPNLTFSTLTVSNMSPEDSSIYLCSVKQGGDTEAFFGQGTRLTVV.

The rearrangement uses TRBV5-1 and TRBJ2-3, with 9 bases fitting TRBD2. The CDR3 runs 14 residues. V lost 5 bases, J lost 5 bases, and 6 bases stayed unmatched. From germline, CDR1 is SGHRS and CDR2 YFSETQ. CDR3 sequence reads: CASRIAGVRDTQYF. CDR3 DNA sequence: TGCGCCAGCAGAATAGCGGGAGTACGAGATACGCAGTATTTT.

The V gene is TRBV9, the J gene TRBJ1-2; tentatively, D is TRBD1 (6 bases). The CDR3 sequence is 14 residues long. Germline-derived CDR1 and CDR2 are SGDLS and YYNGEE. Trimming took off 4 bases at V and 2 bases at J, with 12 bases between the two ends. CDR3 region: CASSLGQLNYGYTF. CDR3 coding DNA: TGTGCCAGCAGCCTCGGACAGTTAAACTATGGCTACACCTTC.

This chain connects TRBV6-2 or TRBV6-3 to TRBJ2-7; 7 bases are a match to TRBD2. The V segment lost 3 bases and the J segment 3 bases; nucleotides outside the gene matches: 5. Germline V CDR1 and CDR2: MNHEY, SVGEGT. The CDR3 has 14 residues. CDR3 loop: CASSYGGSNYEQYF. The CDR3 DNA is TGTGCCAGCAGTTATGGCGGGAGTAACTACGAGCAGTACTTC.

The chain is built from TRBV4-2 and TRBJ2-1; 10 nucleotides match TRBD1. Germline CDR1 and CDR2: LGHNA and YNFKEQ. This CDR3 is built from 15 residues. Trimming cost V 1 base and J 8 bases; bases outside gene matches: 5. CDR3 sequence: CASSQVGTGVYEQFF. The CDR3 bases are TGTGCCAGCAGCCAAGTGGGGACAGGGGTTTATGAGCAGTTCTTC.

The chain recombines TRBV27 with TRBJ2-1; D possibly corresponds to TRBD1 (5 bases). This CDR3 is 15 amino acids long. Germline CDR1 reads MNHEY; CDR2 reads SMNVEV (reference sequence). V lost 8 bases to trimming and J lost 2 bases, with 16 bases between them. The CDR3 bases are TGTGCCAGCTCGATACGCAGGGTGGCCTACAATGAGCAGTTCTTC. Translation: CASSIRRVAYNEQFF.

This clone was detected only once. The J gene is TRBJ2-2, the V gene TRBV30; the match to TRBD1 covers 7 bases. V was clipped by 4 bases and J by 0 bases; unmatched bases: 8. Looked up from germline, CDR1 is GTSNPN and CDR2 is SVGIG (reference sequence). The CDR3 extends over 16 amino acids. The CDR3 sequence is CAWTQGVTSNTGELFF. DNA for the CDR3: TGTGCCTGGACCCAGGGGGTCACATCGAACACCGGGGAGCTGTTTTTT. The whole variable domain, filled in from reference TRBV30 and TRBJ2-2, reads SQTIHQWPATLVQPVGSPLSLECTVEGTSNPNLYWYRQAAGRGLQLLFYSVGIGQISSEVPQNLSASRPQDRQFILSSKKLLLSDSGFYLCAWTQGVTSNTGELFFGEGSRLTVL.

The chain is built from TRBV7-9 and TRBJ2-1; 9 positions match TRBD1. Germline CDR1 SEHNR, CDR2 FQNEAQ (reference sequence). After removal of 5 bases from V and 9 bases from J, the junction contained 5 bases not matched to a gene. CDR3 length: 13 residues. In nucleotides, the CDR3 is TGTGCCAGCAGCCTACAGGGGGCGGGTGAGCAGTTCTTC. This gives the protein CASSLQGAGEQFF.

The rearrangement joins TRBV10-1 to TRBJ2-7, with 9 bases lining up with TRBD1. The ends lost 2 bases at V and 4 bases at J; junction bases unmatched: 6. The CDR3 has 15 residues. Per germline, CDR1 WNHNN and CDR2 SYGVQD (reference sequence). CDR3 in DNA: TGCGCCAGCAGTGAGGGGACAGGGCCAGCATACGAGCAGTACTTC. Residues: CASSEGTGPAYEQYF.

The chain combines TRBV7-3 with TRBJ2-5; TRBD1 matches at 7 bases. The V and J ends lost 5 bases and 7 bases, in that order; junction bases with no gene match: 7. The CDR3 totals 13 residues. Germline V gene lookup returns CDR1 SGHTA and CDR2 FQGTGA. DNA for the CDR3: TGTGCCAGCAGCATGACAGGGAGCGGGACCCAGTACTTC. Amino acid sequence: CASSMTGSGTQYF.

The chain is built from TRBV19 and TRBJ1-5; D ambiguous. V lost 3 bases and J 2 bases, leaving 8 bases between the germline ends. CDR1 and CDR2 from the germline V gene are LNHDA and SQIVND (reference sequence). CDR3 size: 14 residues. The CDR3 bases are TGTGCCAGTAGTATGTCAGGTGGCAATCAGCCCCAGCATTTT. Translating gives CASSMSGGNQPQHF.

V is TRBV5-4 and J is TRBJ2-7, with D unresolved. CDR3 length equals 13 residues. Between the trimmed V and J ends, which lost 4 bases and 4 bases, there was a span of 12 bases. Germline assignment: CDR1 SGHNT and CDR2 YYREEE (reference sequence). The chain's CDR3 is CASSASGAYEQYF. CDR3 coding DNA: TGTGCCAGCAGCGCCTCGGGTGCGTACGAGCAGTACTTC.

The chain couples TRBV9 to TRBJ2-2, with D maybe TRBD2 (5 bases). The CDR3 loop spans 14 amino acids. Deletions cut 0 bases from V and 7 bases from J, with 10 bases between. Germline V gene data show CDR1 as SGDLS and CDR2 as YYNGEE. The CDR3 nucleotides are TGTGCCAGCAGCGTAGAGGTCGGGGACGGGGAGCTGTTTTTT. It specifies CASSVEVGDGELFF.

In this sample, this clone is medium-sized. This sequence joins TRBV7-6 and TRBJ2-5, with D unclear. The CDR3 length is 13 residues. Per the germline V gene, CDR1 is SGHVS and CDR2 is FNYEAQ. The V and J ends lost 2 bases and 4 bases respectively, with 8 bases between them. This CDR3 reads CASSLSALETQYF. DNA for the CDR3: TGTGCCAGCAGCTTATCCGCGTTAGAGACCCAGTACTTC.

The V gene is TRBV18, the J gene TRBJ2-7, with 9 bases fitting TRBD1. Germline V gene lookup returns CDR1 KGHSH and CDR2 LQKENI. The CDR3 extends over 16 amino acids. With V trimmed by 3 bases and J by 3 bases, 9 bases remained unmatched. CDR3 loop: CASSPRAGTGIYEQYF. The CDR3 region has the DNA TGTGCCAGCTCACCCCGGGCCGGGACAGGGATCTACGAGCAGTACTTC. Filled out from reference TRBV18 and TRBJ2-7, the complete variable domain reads NAGVMQNPRHLVRRRGQEARLRCSPMKGHSHVYWYRQLPEEGLKFMVYLQKENIIDESGMPKERFSAEFPKEGPSILRIQQVVRGDSAAYFCASSPRAGTGIYEQYFGPGTRLTVT.

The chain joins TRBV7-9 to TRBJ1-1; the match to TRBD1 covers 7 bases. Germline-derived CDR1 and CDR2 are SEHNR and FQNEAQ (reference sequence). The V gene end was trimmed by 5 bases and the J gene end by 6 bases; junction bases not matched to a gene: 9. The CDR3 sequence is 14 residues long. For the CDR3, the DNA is TGTGCCAGCAGCCGAAGCCGGGACAGACCTGAAGCTTTCTTT. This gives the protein CASSRSRDRPEAFF.

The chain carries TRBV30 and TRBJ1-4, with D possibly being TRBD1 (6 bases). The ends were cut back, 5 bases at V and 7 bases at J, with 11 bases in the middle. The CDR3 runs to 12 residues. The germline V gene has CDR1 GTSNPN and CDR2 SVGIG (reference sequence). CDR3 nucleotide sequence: TGTGCCTGGGGACAGAACCTTGAAAAACTGTTTTTT. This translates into CAWGQNLEKLFF.

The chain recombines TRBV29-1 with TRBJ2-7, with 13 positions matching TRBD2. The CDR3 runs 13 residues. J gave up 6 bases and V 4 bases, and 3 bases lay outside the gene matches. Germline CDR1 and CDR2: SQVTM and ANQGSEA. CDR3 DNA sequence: TGCAGCGTTGCCGGACTAGCGGGAGTCGAGCAGTACTTC. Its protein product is CSVAGLAGVEQYF.

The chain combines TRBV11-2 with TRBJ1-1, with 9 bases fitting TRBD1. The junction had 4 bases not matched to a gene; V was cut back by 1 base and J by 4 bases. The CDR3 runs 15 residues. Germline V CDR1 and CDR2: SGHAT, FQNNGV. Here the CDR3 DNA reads TGTGCCAGCAGCTTAGCCGGGACAGGGATCACTGAAGCTTTCTTT. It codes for CASSLAGTGITEAFF.

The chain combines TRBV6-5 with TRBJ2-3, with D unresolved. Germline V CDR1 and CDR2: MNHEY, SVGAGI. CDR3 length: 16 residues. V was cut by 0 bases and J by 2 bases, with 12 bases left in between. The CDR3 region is CASSYSGEPLTDTQYF. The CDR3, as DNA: TGTGCCAGCAGTTACTCCGGAGAACCACTCACAGATACGCAGTATTTT.

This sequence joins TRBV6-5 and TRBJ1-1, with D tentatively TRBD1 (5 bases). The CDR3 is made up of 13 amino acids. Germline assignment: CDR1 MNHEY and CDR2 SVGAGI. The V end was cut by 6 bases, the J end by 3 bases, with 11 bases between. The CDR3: CASRGVGDTEAFF. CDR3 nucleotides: TGTGCCAGCAGAGGGGTAGGGGACACTGAAGCTTTCTTT.

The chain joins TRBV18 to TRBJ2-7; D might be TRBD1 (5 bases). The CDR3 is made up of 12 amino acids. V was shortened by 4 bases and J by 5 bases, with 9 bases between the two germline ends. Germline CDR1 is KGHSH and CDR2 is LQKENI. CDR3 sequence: CASSLLTDEQYF. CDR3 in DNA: TGTGCCAGCTCACTCCTGACAGACGAGCAGTACTTC.

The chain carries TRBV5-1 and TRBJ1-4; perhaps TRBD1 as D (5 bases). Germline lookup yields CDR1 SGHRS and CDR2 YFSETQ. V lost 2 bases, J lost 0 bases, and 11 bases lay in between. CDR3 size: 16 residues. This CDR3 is CASSFGGLATNEKLFF. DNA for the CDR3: TGCGCCAGCAGCTTCGGGGGGTTAGCAACTAATGAAAAACTGTTTTTT.

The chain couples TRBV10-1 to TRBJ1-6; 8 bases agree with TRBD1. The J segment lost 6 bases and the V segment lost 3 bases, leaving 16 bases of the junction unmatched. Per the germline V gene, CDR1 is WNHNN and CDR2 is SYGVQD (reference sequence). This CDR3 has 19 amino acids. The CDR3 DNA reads TGCGCCAGCAGTGAAAGGACAGGGAGTAATTCTGGCGGTAATTCACCCCTCCACTTT. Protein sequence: CASSERTGSNSGGNSPLHF.

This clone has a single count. The CDR3 DNA follows: TGTGCCACCAGCAGACCTCAGGGGGCCCGGGAGACCCAGTACTTC. This sequence encodes CATSRPQGARETQYF. The chain has TRBV15 and TRBJ2-5; TRBD1 matches at 8 bases. V was clipped by 2 bases and J by 5 bases; unmatched bases: 7. Per the germline V gene, CDR1 is LNHNV and CDR2 is YYDKDF (reference sequence). This CDR3 contains 15 residues.

The CDR3 here is CAIRLTGFRSDTYEQYF. CDR3 in DNA: TGTGCCATCAGGCTGACAGGGTTTAGGAGTGACACCTACGAGCAGTACTTC. The chain couples TRBV10-3 to TRBJ2-7; TRBD1 agrees at 7 bases. CDR1 is ENHRY, CDR2 SYGVKD, per germline. The CDR3 consists of 17 residues. The V gene end was trimmed by 6 bases and the J gene end by 2 bases; junction bases not matched to a gene: 16.

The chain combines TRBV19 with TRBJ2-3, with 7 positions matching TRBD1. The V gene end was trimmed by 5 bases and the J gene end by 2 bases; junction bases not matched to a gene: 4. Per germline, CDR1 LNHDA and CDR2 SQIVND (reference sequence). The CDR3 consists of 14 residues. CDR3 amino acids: CASSEGTVTDTQYF. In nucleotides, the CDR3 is TGTGCCAGTAGTGAAGGGACAGTCACAGATACGCAGTATTTT. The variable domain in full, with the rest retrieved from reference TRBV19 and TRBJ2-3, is DGGITQSPKYLFRKEGQNVTLSCEQNLNHDAMYWYRQDPGQGLRLIYYSQIVNDFQKGDIAEGYSVSREKKESFPLTVTSAQKNPTAFYLCASSEGTVTDTQYFGPGTRLTVL.

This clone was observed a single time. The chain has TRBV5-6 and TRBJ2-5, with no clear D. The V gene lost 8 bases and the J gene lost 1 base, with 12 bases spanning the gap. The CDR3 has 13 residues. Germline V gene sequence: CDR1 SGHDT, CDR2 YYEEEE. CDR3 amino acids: CASRPQLQETQYF. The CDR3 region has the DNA TGTGCCAGTCGGCCACAGCTCCAAGAGACCCAGTACTTC. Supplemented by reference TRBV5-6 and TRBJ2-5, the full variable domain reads DAGVTQSPTHLIKTRGQQVTLRCSPKSGHDTVSWYQQALGQGPQFIFQYYEEEERQRGNFPDRFSGHQFPNYSSELNVNALLLGDSALYLCASRPQLQETQYFGPGTRLLVL.

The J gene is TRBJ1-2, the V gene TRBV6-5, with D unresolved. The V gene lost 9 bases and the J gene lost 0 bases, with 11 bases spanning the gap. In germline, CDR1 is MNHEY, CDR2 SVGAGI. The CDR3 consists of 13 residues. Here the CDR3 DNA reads TGTGCCAGTTCGTCTCAGGCTAACTATGGCTACACCTTC. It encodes CASSSQANYGYTF.

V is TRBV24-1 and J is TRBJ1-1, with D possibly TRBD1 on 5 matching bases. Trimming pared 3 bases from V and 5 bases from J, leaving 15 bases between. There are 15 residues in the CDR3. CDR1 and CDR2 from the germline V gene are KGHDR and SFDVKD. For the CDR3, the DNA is TGTGCCACCAGTGATCCGCACGGGGGGAAGACTGAAGCTTTCTTT. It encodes CATSDPHGGKTEAFF.

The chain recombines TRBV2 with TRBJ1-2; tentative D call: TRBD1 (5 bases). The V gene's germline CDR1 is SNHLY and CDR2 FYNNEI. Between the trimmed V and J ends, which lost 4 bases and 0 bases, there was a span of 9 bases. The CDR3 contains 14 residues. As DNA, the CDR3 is TGTGCCAGCAGTGTGACAGTTTCTAACTATGGCTACACCTTC. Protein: CASSVTVSNYGYTF.

CDR3 sequence: CASSVADRPETQYF. The CDR3 DNA follows: TGTGCCAGCAGCGTCGCGGACAGGCCCGAGACCCAGTACTTC. V is TRBV5-6 and J is TRBJ2-5; 7 bases map to TRBD1. With V trimmed by 4 bases and J by 5 bases, 8 bases remained unmatched. Germline CDR1 is SGHDT and CDR2 is YYEEEE. The CDR3 is 14 amino acids. Looking up the rest from reference TRBV5-6 and TRBJ2-5 gives the full variable domain: DAGVTQSPTHLIKTRGQQVTLRCSPKSGHDTVSWYQQALGQGPQFIFQYYEEEERQRGNFPDRFSGHQFPNYSSELNVNALLLGDSALYLCASSVADRPETQYFGPGTRLLVL.